This passage covers 21 T cell receptor beta chains from one sample sequenced in a study of low-dose radiotherapy and immunotherapy resistance in tumors. Gene-specific TRAV and TRBV primers were used for first-strand cDNA, covering alpha and beta chains. The authors ran 15 to 20 PCR cycles to amplify TCRs with a constant-region primer and V-primer adapter. MiXCR, applied by TCRdb to the reads, yields one record per CDR3 protein. This table holds 6,000 to 6,500 distinct CDR3 sequences, roughly 80% found once. The source of these receptors is a human donor with advanced metastatic prostate, ovarian, gallbladder or colorectal cancer (not recorded which). This table probably holds off-target reads from a library built for another chain.

The chain has TRBV21-1 and TRBJ1-2. TRBV21-1 is reported as a pseudogene. CDR3 length equals 15 residues. The CDR3 DNA reads as TGTGCCAGCAGCAATTCCTCCCCACTTAACTATGGCTACACCTTC. Its translation is CASSNSSPLNYGYTF.

J is TRBJ2-1 and V is TRBV20-1, with TRBD2 matching over 7 bases. The CDR3 covers 14 residues. Germline loops: CDR1 DFQATT, CDR2 SNEGSKA (reference sequence). Trimming at V came to 0 bases and at J to 7 bases, leaving 6 bases not matched to a gene. This CDR3 is CSARDLASGNEQFF. The CDR3 DNA sequence: TGCAGTGCTAGAGATCTGGCTAGCGGAAATGAGCAGTTCTTC.

This clonotype has just one count. The CDR3 DNA follows: TGTGCCAGCAGCCCTGGGGCCCGAATTGCCCAAAACATTCAGTACTTC. The encoded protein is CASSPGARIAQNIQYF. The rearrangement uses TRBV7-9 and TRBJ2-4; D possibly corresponds to TRBD1 (5 bases). Germline V gene data show CDR1 as SEHNR and CDR2 as FQNEAQ (reference sequence). Between the trimmed V and J ends, which lost 5 bases and 5 bases, there was a span of 19 bases. The CDR3 loop spans 16 amino acids.

Remarks on this clonotype: Sequence at one end of the junction differs from germline and may be a read error. The chain uses TRBV4-1 and TRBJ2-3, with TRBD1 as a possible D gene (8 bases). Germline CDR1 reads MGHRA; CDR2 reads YSYEKL. This CDR3 region has 15 residues. The CDR3 coding sequence is TGTGCCAGCAGCCAGGGGGCGGGGGACACAGATACGCAGTATTTT. Translation: CASSQGAGDTDTQYF.

The chain carries TRBV7-9 and TRBJ1-4; a weak D match, TRBD1 (6 bases). The V gene lost 5 bases and the J gene lost 4 bases, with 14 bases spanning the gap. CDR1 is SEHNR, CDR2 FQNEAQ, per germline (reference sequence). The CDR3 is 15 amino acids. For the CDR3, the DNA is TGTGCCAGCAGCCAACAGACAGGAGTTAATGAAAAACTGTTTTTT. Translated, it gives CASSQQTGVNEKLFF.

The chain is built from TRBV7-9 and TRBJ2-1, with a possible D match to TRBD1 (6 bases). The ends were cut back, 5 bases at V and 2 bases at J, with 19 bases in the middle. Germline V CDR1 and CDR2: SEHNR, FQNEAQ (reference sequence). The CDR3 runs 17 residues. CDR3 coding DNA: TGTGCCAGCAGCCGAGTGAGACAGGAGAGACCCTACAATGAGCAGTTCTTC. Its translation is CASSRVRQERPYNEQFF.

This chain joins TRBV3-1 and TRBJ2-3; no reliable D call. Trimming cost V 3 bases and J 0 bases, with 10 bases left between them. Germline V CDR1 and CDR2: LGHDT, YNNKEL (reference sequence). The CDR3 is 15 amino acids. The CDR3 protein is CASSQNPPSTDTQYF. The CDR3 region has the DNA TGTGCCAGCAGCCAGAATCCGCCTAGCACAGATACGCAGTATTTT.

V gene TRBV10-3 combines with J gene TRBJ2-6, with no clear D. The CDR3 length is 14 residues. From germline, CDR1 is ENHRY and CDR2 SYGVKD. Between the trimmed V and J ends, which lost 3 bases and 2 bases, there was a span of 5 bases. CDR3 region: CAISDTAGANVLTF. The CDR3 DNA reads TGTGCCATCAGTGACACAGCTGGGGCCAACGTCCTGACTTTC.

This chain connects TRBV2 to TRBJ2-1, with a possible D match to TRBD1 (6 bases). The CDR3 covers 13 residues. Germline V gene data show CDR1 as SNHLY and CDR2 as FYNNEI. Between the trimmed V and J ends, which lost 6 bases and 0 bases, there was a span of 6 bases. The CDR3 loop is CASRDSSYNEQFF. CDR3 in DNA: TGTGCCAGCAGGGACAGCTCCTACAATGAGCAGTTCTTC.

The V call is TRBV5-1, the J call TRBJ1-3, with D unclear. V was cut by 7 bases and J by 4 bases, with 18 bases left in between. Per germline, CDR1 SGHRS and CDR2 YFSETQ. The CDR3 is made up of 15 amino acids. The CDR3 DNA follows: TGCGCCAGCGGTTACGGTTCAGTCGACGGAAACACCATATATTTT. Protein product: CASGYGSVDGNTIYF.

The chain is built from TRBV14 and TRBJ1-6, with D tentatively TRBD1 (5 bases). This CDR3 spans 13 amino acids. Germline-derived CDR1 and CDR2 are SGHDN and FVKESK. Trimming pared 4 bases from V and 9 bases from J, leaving 10 bases between. The DNA for the CDR3 is TGTGCCAGCAGCCCAGGGTTGGGTTCACCCCTCCACTTT. This translates into CASSPGLGSPLHF.

The chain uses TRBV28 and TRBJ1-1, with 7 bases lining up with TRBD1. The length of the CDR3 is 14 residues. V was clipped by 5 bases and J by 5 bases; unmatched bases: 8. The germline gives CDR1 MDHEN, CDR2 SYDVKM. The CDR3 DNA sequence: TGTGCCAGCAGTCCGCAGGACAGGAGGACTGAAGCTTTCTTT. Encoded protein: CASSPQDRRTEAFF. Based on the CDR3 plus reference TRBV28 and TRBJ1-1, the full variable domain is DVKVTQSSRYLVKRTGEKVFLECVQDMDHENMFWYRQDPGLGLRLIYFSYDVKMKEKGDIPEGYSVSREKKERFSLILESASTNQTSMYLCASSPQDRRTEAFFGQGTRLTVV.

V is TRBV24-1 and J is TRBJ2-1; the D is unclear. Germline-derived CDR1 and CDR2 are KGHDR and SFDVKD. Trimming removed 4 bases from V and 0 bases from J, with 6 bases in between. The length of the CDR3 is 14 residues. CDR3 in DNA: TGTGCCACCAGTGACCTAAGCTCCTACAATGAGCAGTTCTTC. Amino acids: CATSDLSSYNEQFF.

The gene calls are TRBV28 and TRBJ1-5; 12 nucleotides match TRBD1. Trimming removed 7 bases from V and 7 bases from J; junction bases left unmatched: 5. Germline assignment: CDR1 MDHEN and CDR2 SYDVKM. The CDR3 is made up of 14 amino acids. Here the CDR3 reads CASTGTGGWQPQHF. The CDR3 bases are TGTGCCAGCACCGGGACAGGGGGCTGGCAGCCCCAGCATTTT.

The chain combines TRBV5-1 with TRBJ2-1; D is unresolved. The V gene's germline CDR1 is SGHRS and CDR2 YFSETQ. V lost 1 base and J 9 bases, leaving 11 bases between the germline ends. CDR3 length: 13 amino acids. CDR3 loop: CASSLPLVSEQFF. The CDR3 nucleotides are TGCGCCAGCAGCTTGCCCTTGGTGAGTGAGCAGTTCTTC.

CDR3 sequence reads: CASGNSVGTDTQYF. CDR3 nucleotides: TGTGCCAGCGGAAACAGTGTGGGGACAGATACGCAGTATTTT. The rearrangement uses TRBV7-2 and TRBJ2-3; D is ambiguous. The CDR3 loop spans 14 amino acids. Trimming removed 8 bases from V and 3 bases from J, with 15 bases in between. Per the germline V gene, CDR1 is SGHTA and CDR2 is FQGNSA.

The rearrangement joins TRBV28 to TRBJ1-6, with no clear D. In germline, CDR1 is MDHEN, CDR2 SYDVKM. The CDR3 is 16 amino acids. The V and J ends lost 3 bases and 7 bases respectively, with 16 bases between them. The CDR3 bases are TGTGCCAGCAGTTTGGAGGGAGGGCGAATAAATTCACCCCTCCACTTT. The encoded protein is CASSLEGGRINSPLHF.

This chain uses TRBV5-1 with TRBJ2-5; TRBD2 agrees at 10 bases. V shed 2 bases and J 7 bases; nucleotides not matched to a gene: 11. Germline V gene data show CDR1 as SGHRS and CDR2 as YFSETQ. This CDR3 is built from 16 residues. CDR3 region: CASSLEPSGSLGTQYF. The CDR3 DNA reads as TGCGCCAGCAGCTTAGAGCCTAGCGGGAGTCTGGGGACCCAGTACTTC.

The gene calls are TRBV7-2 and TRBJ2-1, with TRBD2 matching 8 bases. CDR3 length: 15 residues. Trimming at V came to 1 base and at J to 8 bases, leaving 7 bases not matched to a gene. Per germline, CDR1 SGHTA and CDR2 FQGNSA. The CDR3 sequence: CASSLGAGAGDEQFF. The CDR3 nucleotides are TGTGCCAGCAGCTTAGGAGCGGGGGCCGGGGATGAGCAGTTCTTC.

The gene calls are TRBV29-1 and TRBJ2-2; D is possibly TRBD2 (7 bases). The CDR3 has 15 residues. Germline values: CDR1 SQVTM, CDR2 ANQGSEA. V dropped 6 bases and J dropped 2 bases, with 16 bases sitting between them. The CDR3 region is CSVSRGGTNTGELFF. The CDR3 nucleotides are TGCAGCGTGTCCAGGGGAGGGACCAACACCGGGGAGCTGTTTTTT.

The chain recombines TRBV7-2 with TRBJ2-7; D not certain. Trimming took off 6 bases at V and 4 bases at J, with 7 bases between the two ends. Per germline, CDR1 SGHTA and CDR2 FQGNSA. This CDR3 is 11 amino acids long. The CDR3, as DNA: TGTGCCAGCAGAGGGCATTACGAGCAGTACTTC. Its translation is CASRGHYEQYF. The full variable domain, with the rest looked up from reference TRBV7-2 and TRBJ2-7, is GAGVSQSPSNKVTEKGKDVELRCDPISGHTALYWYRQSLGQGLEFLIYFQGNSAPDKSGLPSDRFSAERTGGSVSTLTIQRTQQEDSAVYLCASRGHYEQYFGPGTRLTVT.